Each of the 9 T cell receptor beta chains below was sequenced from the same sample in a study of T cell repertoires in aging, cancer and after chemotherapy. Multiplex touch-down PCR with TRB-A/B primers amplified rearranged V-D-J TRB sequences. TCRdb reprocessed the multiplex PCR reads via MiXCR and lists one record per CDR3 protein. The table lists 10,000 to 15,000 distinct CDR3 sequences, 35% to 45% of them singletons. Peripheral blood genomic DNA, not sorted cells or RNA, was the template. What was sequenced was blood. All receptors come from a human donor in good health. The donor label of this sample is uncertain.

V gene TRBV18 combines with J gene TRBJ2-1, with 7 bases fitting TRBD2. The germline gives CDR1 KGHSH, CDR2 LQKENI. This CDR3 has 16 residues. V lost 2 bases and J lost 5; bases outside the gene matches: 9. DNA of the CDR3: TGTGCCAGCTCACCATTTACTAGCGAGGCCGACAATGAGCAGTTCTTC. Its translation is CASSPFTSEADNEQFF.

Only a few counts were recorded for this clonotype. The chain has TRBV30 and TRBJ2-7; either TRBD1 or TRBD2 may supply D (5 bases each). V lost 4 bases to trimming and J lost 5 bases, with 18 bases between them. CDR3 length: 14 amino acids. Germline CDR1 GTSNPN, CDR2 SVGIG (reference sequence). CDR3 nucleotide sequence: TGTGCCTGGACACCGGGGCCGGACCTCCACGAGCAGTACTTC. The encoded protein is CAWTPGPDLHEQYF.

This CDR3 is CASSEAPGTNEKLFF. The CDR3 DNA follows: TGTGCCAGCAGTGAGGCTCCCGGGACTAATGAAAAACTGTTTTTT. The genes are TRBV6-4 and TRBJ1-4; D call uncertain. Germline V gene sequence: CDR1 MRHNA, CDR2 SNTAGT. This CDR3 is built from 15 residues. V was trimmed by 3 bases and J by 2 bases, leaving 10 bases between them.

This clonotype appeared a single time. V gene TRBV11-1 combines with J gene TRBJ2-7; 9 bases align to TRBD2. With 6 bases clipped from V and 4 bases from J, the junction kept 10 bases outside the gene matches. The germline V gene has CDR1 SGHAT and CDR2 FQDESV (reference sequence). The CDR3 runs 15 residues. CDR3 DNA: TGTGCCAGCAGTTACTCGGGCGGGGGGGCTTACGAGCAGTACTTC. Amino acid sequence: CASSYSGGGAYEQYF.

The rearrangement joins TRBV6-5 to TRBJ1-1; no clear D. V was cut by 6 bases and J by 6 bases, with 8 bases left in between. The CDR3 contains 11 residues. Germline V gives CDR1 MNHEY, CDR2 SVGAGI. CDR3 amino acids: CASRTGSEAFF. DNA for the CDR3: TGTGCCAGCAGAACCGGGTCTGAAGCTTTCTTT.

Here the CDR3 DNA reads TGTGCCAGCAGCAGGGCGTATGAGCAGTTCTTC. Its protein product is CASSRAYEQFF. This sequence joins TRBV13 and TRBJ2-1, with D hard to call. Deletions cut 5 bases from V and 8 bases from J, with 7 bases between. CDR3 length: 11 residues. The germline V gene encodes CDR1 PRHDT and CDR2 FYEKMQ (reference sequence).

In its sample, this clonotype ranks as medium-sized. The V and J genes are TRBV6-5 and TRBJ2-7; tentatively, D is TRBD1 (7 bases). The CDR3 loop spans 13 amino acids. Germline V CDR1 and CDR2: MNHEY, SVGAGI. The germline V and J ends were trimmed by 8 bases and 2 bases, with 13 bases remaining between them. CDR3 loop: CASGGTVPYEQYF. CDR3 in DNA: TGTGCCAGCGGGGGGACAGTGCCCTACGAGCAGTACTTC.

V is TRBV5-5 and J is TRBJ1-1; TRBD1 agrees at 9 bases. The CDR3 covers 14 residues. V lost 4 bases to trimming and J lost 4 bases; unmatched junction nucleotides: 5. Germline CDR1 and CDR2: SGHKS and YYEKEE (reference sequence). The CDR3 nucleotides read TGTGCCAGCAGCGGGGACAGGGTGGTCACTGAAGCTTTCTTT. It translates to CASSGDRVVTEAFF.

This clonotype rates as medium-sized. The chain employs TRBV6-5 and TRBJ2-7; D is unclear. Germline assignment: CDR1 MNHEY and CDR2 SVGAGI. This CDR3 has 13 amino acids. V shed 5 bases and J shed 11 bases, with 19 bases lying between them. The CDR3 sequence is CASSPNLQVEKYF. CDR3 in DNA: TGTGCCAGCAGTCCCAACCTGCAGGTGGAGAAGTACTTC.